What follows is one T cell receptor (beta chain) and its context. Its antigen is not known. With 0 bases clipped from V and 5 bases from J, the junction kept 13 bases outside the gene matches. The CDR3 consists of 17 residues. Germline V gives CDR1 MGHRA, CDR2 YSYEKL. These data are taken from a study of identical twins. Overall study results and limits: Out-of-frame TCR alpha sharing observed in monozygotic twins exceeded model estimates.

TCRdb re-called the 5' RACE reads with MiXCR, one entry per CDR3 protein. This table holds hundreds of thousands of distinct CDR3 sequences, 15% to 20% found once. These same records also appear under a second study, on T cells expressing NK-cell markers. That source reports: It was from sorted CD3+CD56+NKG2C+, CD3+CD56+NKG2C- and CD3+CD56-NKG2C+ T cells that TCR beta repertoires came. What restricted sorting to alpha-beta TCR T cells in several experiments was an anti-gamma-delta TCR antibody. A few donors likewise had their CD3+CD56-NKG2C+ fraction led by these clonotypes.

The chain joins TRBV4-1 to TRBJ2-7; 7 positions agree with TRBD1. The TCR sequence derives from a woman under 30 in good health. The sequencing sample was made of PBMCs. The CDR3 sequence: CASSQDPRQGTSDEQYF. The CDR3 DNA reads as TGCGCCAGCAGCCAAGATCCCCGACAGGGTACTTCCGACGAGCAGTACTTC.